This T cell receptor (beta chain) stems from a study of blood T cell repertoires in COVID-19. Study at large: The study drew acute and convalescent COVID-19 samples from the United States, Italy and Spain. From T cells, B-cell-depleted T cells, or PBMCs came the material, which was cDNA or gDNA.

Germline V gene data show CDR1 as LGHDT and CDR2 as YNNKEL (reference sequence). Trimming cost V 4 bases and J 4 bases; bases outside gene matches: 10. The CDR3 contains 15 residues. Per the authors' pipeline: The assay estimated nucleated cells by amplifying reference gene primers. TCRdb keeps only in-frame clones here, not all; method: immunoSEQ multiplex PCR. V and J calls and clone size are those listed in that table; D and trimming were worked out from the DNA. Of roughly 100,000 clones listed, about nine tenths were seen once; the top ten hold roughly 4.3%. The sequencing sample was made of peripheral blood. This clonotype was obtained from a man between 18 and 35 years old with acute or convalescent COVID-19. The chain has TRBV3-1 (or the pseudogene TRBV3-2) and TRBJ2-7; 7 nucleotides align to TRBD1. CDR3 protein: CASSPRDSRTYEQYF. CDR3 sequence (DNA): TGTGCCAGCAGCCCCCGGGACAGCAGGACTTACGAGCAGTACTTC.